The clone carrying this TCR beta chain was recorded at least ten times. Its antigen remains unknown. The source of the sample is a study of neurological immune-mediated disorders. General observations from the study: The level of TCR clonal expansion was highest in patients with HTLV-1-associated myelopathy and lowest in multiple sclerosis, where it fell below the level seen in healthy controls.

The CDR3 consists of 15 residues. CDR1 and CDR2 (germline): MNHNY, SVGAGI (reference sequence). Trimming cost V 2 bases and J 6 bases, with 13 bases left between them. Synthesis of cDNA was carried out by template-switch 5'RACE. The reaction used 10-nucleotide random UMIs. TCRdb fed the 5' RACE reads into MiXCR, producing one record per CDR3 protein. The repertoire holds approximately 68,000 distinct CDR3 sequences, with approximately 5% as singletons. The sample taken for sequencing was PBMCs. The sequence derives from a woman aged 70-85 years with multiple sclerosis. The chain is built from TRBV6-6 and TRBJ2-2, with D tentatively TRBD1 (6 bases). The CDR3 nucleotides read TGTGCCAGCAGTTACGGGACAATCAAACCCGGGGAGCTGTTTTTT. It translates to CASSYGTIKPGELFF.